This TCR beta chain was profiled in a study of blood T cell repertoires in COVID-19. Overall study context: Nucleic acid was either cDNA or gDNA, and it came from T cells, B-cell-depleted T cells, or PBMCs.

CDR3 length: 14 amino acids. Trimming cost V 0 bases and J 5 bases, with 9 bases left between them. The germline V gene has CDR1 SGHRS and CDR2 YFSETQ. The assay was immunoSEQ multiplex PCR, and TCRdb's table has in-frame clones only and misses some. The table lists about 220,000 clones, around 87% of them singletons. The clonotype was recovered from a man aged 25 to 40 who had been exposed to COVID-19. Source material: PBMCs or T cells enriched from blood (not recorded which). This chain connects TRBV5-1 to TRBJ1-5; D perhaps matches TRBD1 (5 bases). The CDR3 spells CASSLEPGYQPQHF. The DNA for the CDR3 is TGCGCCAGCAGCTTGGAGCCAGGGTATCAGCCCCAGCATTTT. The full variable domain, in which reference TRBV5-1 and TRBJ1-5 provide the parts outside the CDR3, is KAGVTQTPRYLIKTRGQQVTLSCSPISGHRSVSWYQQTPGQGLQFLFEYFSETQRNKGNFPGRFSGRQFSNSRSEMNVSTLELGDSALYLCASSLEPGYQPQHFGDGTRLSIL.